The 18 T cell receptor beta chains below were found in one sample sequenced in a study of cytomegalovirus exposure and HLA in healthy donors. The PCR ran on 60 Vbeta and 13 Jbeta primers. TCRdb keeps only in-frame clones here, not all; method: immunoSEQ multiplex PCR. The sample records 35,000 to 45,000 clones, roughly half being singletons. Material for sequencing was PBMCs. The receptors stem from a man aged 60 to 69 in good health and CMV-seronegative.

On this clone: The junction differs from germline at one of its ends, possibly a read error. The chain combines TRBV30 with TRBJ2-7, with 7 positions matching TRBD1. This CDR3 has 12 residues. In germline, CDR1 is GTSNPN, CDR2 SVGIG (reference sequence). The CDR3 reads CAWETGAYAQYF. CDR3 bases: TGTGCCTGGGAAACAGGGGCCTACGCGCAGTACTTC.

The table lists this clone with a count of one. The V call is TRBV27, the J call TRBJ1-2, with D tentatively TRBD1 (5 bases). CDR1 MNHEY and CDR2 SMNVEV come from the germline V gene (reference sequence). Trimming stripped 3 bases from V and 6 bases from J, with 11 bases between. The CDR3 covers 13 residues. The CDR3 nucleotides are TGTGCCAGCAGTTTCCGGGGGGGGAATGGCTACACCTTC. Translation gives CASSFRGGNGYTF.

The chain couples TRBV7-2 to TRBJ2-7, with D unresolved. The ends were cut back, 5 bases at V and 2 bases at J, with 13 bases in the middle. Germline V CDR1 and CDR2: SGHTA, FQGNSA. The CDR3 spans 14 residues. CDR3 residues: CASSPRGDTYEQYF. The CDR3 nucleotides read TGTGCCAGCAGCCCTCGAGGAGATACCTACGAGCAGTACTTC. Filled out from reference TRBV7-2 and TRBJ2-7, the complete variable domain reads GAGVSQSPSNKVTEKGKDVELRCDPISGHTALYWYRQSLGQGLEFLIYFQGNSAPDKSGLPSDRFSAERTGGSVSTLTIQRTQQEDSAVYLCASSPRGDTYEQYFGPGTRLTVT.

The CDR3 coding sequence is TGTGCCAGCAGTACGGGGAGGGGCTACACCTTC. Its translation is CASSTGRGYTF. The chain couples TRBV6-5 to TRBJ1-2; D not certain. V shed 5 bases and J shed 8 bases, with 9 bases lying between them. CDR1 and CDR2 from the germline V gene are MNHEY and SVGAGI. This CDR3 contains 11 residues.

The V call is TRBV7-9, the J call TRBJ2-3; D is ambiguous. CDR1 is SEHNR, CDR2 FQNEAQ, per germline (reference sequence). The CDR3 runs 12 residues. V dropped 4 bases and J dropped 2 bases, with 4 bases sitting between them. The CDR3 nucleotides are TGTGCCAGCAGCTCTCCCACAGATACGCAGTATTTT. As protein: CASSSPTDTQYF.

The V call is TRBV30, the J call TRBJ1-5; tentative D call: TRBD1 (5 bases). Germline assignment: CDR1 GTSNPN and CDR2 SVGIG (reference sequence). Trimming took off 4 bases at V and 0 bases at J, with 7 bases between the two ends. The CDR3 length is 13 residues. CDR3 loop: CAWKQGSNQPQHF. DNA for the CDR3: TGTGCCTGGAAGCAGGGTAGCAATCAGCCCCAGCATTTT.

The chain combines TRBV4-3 with TRBJ1-2; 7 bases align to TRBD1. CDR1 is LGHNA, CDR2 YSLEER, per germline. CDR3 length equals 15 residues. Trimming at V came to 2 bases and at J to 6 bases, leaving 9 bases not matched to a gene. This CDR3 is CASSQNRVGTDGYTF. In nucleotides, the CDR3 is TGCGCCAGCAGCCAAAATCGAGTTGGGACAGATGGCTACACCTTC.

The chain recombines TRBV10-1 with TRBJ2-7; D is perhaps TRBD1 (6 bases). CDR3 length: 14 residues. Trimming removed 0 bases from V and 5 bases from J, with 11 bases in between. In germline, CDR1 is WNHNN, CDR2 SYGVQD (reference sequence). The DNA of the CDR3 is TGCGCCAGCAGTGAGTCGTGGGGGCAGGACGAGCAGTACTTC. Its translation is CASSESWGQDEQYF.

The J gene is TRBJ2-7, the V gene TRBV7-8, with TRBD2 identical over 10 bases. V was clipped by 7 bases and J by 4 bases; unmatched bases: 10. Germline V lookup: CDR1 SGHVS, CDR2 FQNEAQ. The length of the CDR3 is 15 residues. CDR3 in amino acids: CASTSGSGGIYEQYF. The CDR3 DNA reads as TGTGCCAGCACTAGCGGGAGTGGTGGGATTTACGAGCAGTACTTC.

The chain carries TRBV5-4 and TRBJ2-1; D possibly corresponds to TRBD2 (6 bases). CDR1 and CDR2 from the germline V gene are SGHNT and YYREEE (reference sequence). This CDR3 has 17 residues. The V end lost 4 bases, the J end lost 10 bases, and 27 bases lay between the germline ends. The CDR3 reads CASSPDLAGKGPREQFF. In DNA, the CDR3 is TGTGCCAGCAGCCCCGACCTGGCGGGAAAGGGTCCCAGGGAGCAGTTCTTC.

This clone was seen a handful of times. This chain connects TRBV9 to TRBJ2-1, with 11 bases identical to TRBD2. The germline V gene encodes CDR1 SGDLS and CDR2 YYNGEE. The CDR3 extends over 16 amino acids. V lost 4 bases and J lost 8; bases outside the gene matches: 11. CDR3 nucleotides: TGTGCCAGCAGCACCGAACTAGCGGGAGTAGGATATGAGCAGTTCTTC. Its protein product is CASSTELAGVGYEQFF. Full variable domain (rest looked up from reference TRBV9 and TRBJ2-1): DSGVTQTPKHLITATGQRVTLRCSPRSGDLSVYWYQQSLDQGLQFLIQYYNGEERAKGNILERFSAQQFPDLHSELNLSSLELGDSALYFCASSTELAGVGYEQFFGPGTRLTVL.

This rearrangement joins TRBV19 to TRBJ1-2; D is undetermined. This CDR3 has 13 residues. Germline V gene sequence: CDR1 LNHDA, CDR2 SQIVND (reference sequence). The ends were cut back, 11 bases at V and 0 bases at J, with 13 bases in the middle. CDR3 amino acids: CARRRGANYGYTF. The DNA of the CDR3 is TGTGCCCGCCGACGGGGAGCTAACTATGGCTACACCTTC.

This clone has more than one count but fewer than ten. The chain recombines TRBV19 with TRBJ2-5, with D possibly being TRBD1 (5 bases). CDR3 length: 12 amino acids. Germline values: CDR1 LNHDA, CDR2 SQIVND (reference sequence). Deletions cut 4 bases from V and 4 bases from J, with 7 bases between. CDR3 DNA sequence: TGTGCCAGTAGTAGGACATCAGAGACCCAGTACTTC. This translates into CASSRTSETQYF.

This clone showed up just a few times. CDR3 in DNA: TGTGCCAGCAGCAAGGGGGGGCCAGGAGAGACCCAGTACTTC. Protein sequence: CASSKGGPGETQYF. The chain links TRBV28 to TRBJ2-5, with D perhaps matching TRBD2 (7 bases). CDR3 length equals 14 residues. The V and J ends lost 6 bases and 4 bases respectively, with 15 bases between them. Germline CDR1 and CDR2: MDHEN and SYDVKM.

This clone was counted a few times. This chain joins TRBV14 and TRBJ1-3, with TRBD1 as a possible D gene (5 bases). Trimming stripped 4 bases from V and 4 bases from J, with 14 bases between. This CDR3 is built from 15 residues. The germline gives CDR1 SGHDN, CDR2 FVKESK. CDR3 region: CASSRAGISGNTIYF. CDR3 in DNA: TGTGCCAGCAGCCGGGCAGGGATCTCCGGAAACACCATATATTTT.

The rearrangement uses TRBV5-1 and TRBJ2-5; TRBD2 is a possible D gene (6 bases). The V gene lost 0 bases and the J gene lost 5 bases, with 11 bases spanning the gap. Germline loops: CDR1 SGHRS, CDR2 YFSETQ. The CDR3 contains 14 residues. The CDR3, as DNA: TGCGCCAGCAGCTTGGCCGCGGGGCGGGAGACCCAGTACTTC. Amino acid sequence: CASSLAAGRETQYF. The complete variable domain, with remaining parts taken from reference TRBV5-1 and TRBJ2-5, reads KAGVTQTPRYLIKTRGQQVTLSCSPISGHRSVSWYQQTPGQGLQFLFEYFSETQRNKGNFPGRFSGRQFSNSRSEMNVSTLELGDSALYLCASSLAAGRETQYFGPGTRLLVL.

The V call is TRBV6-1, the J call TRBJ1-2, with 8 bases fitting TRBD1. Looked up from germline, CDR1 is MNHNS and CDR2 is SASEGT. After removal of 1 base from V and 4 bases from J, the junction contained 5 bases not matched to a gene. The CDR3 extends over 15 amino acids. CDR3 amino acids: CASSEGRQGTYGYTF. The CDR3 DNA reads TGTGCCAGCAGTGAAGGGCGACAGGGGACCTATGGCTACACCTTC.

This chain uses TRBV30 with TRBJ2-7; TRBD1 matches at 7 bases. In germline, CDR1 is GTSNPN, CDR2 SVGIG (reference sequence). This CDR3 has 12 residues. Trimming at V came to 5 bases and at J to 5 bases, leaving 6 bases not matched to a gene. The CDR3 loop is CAWGLQGHEQYF. DNA for the CDR3: TGTGCCTGGGGTCTACAGGGGCACGAGCAGTACTTC.